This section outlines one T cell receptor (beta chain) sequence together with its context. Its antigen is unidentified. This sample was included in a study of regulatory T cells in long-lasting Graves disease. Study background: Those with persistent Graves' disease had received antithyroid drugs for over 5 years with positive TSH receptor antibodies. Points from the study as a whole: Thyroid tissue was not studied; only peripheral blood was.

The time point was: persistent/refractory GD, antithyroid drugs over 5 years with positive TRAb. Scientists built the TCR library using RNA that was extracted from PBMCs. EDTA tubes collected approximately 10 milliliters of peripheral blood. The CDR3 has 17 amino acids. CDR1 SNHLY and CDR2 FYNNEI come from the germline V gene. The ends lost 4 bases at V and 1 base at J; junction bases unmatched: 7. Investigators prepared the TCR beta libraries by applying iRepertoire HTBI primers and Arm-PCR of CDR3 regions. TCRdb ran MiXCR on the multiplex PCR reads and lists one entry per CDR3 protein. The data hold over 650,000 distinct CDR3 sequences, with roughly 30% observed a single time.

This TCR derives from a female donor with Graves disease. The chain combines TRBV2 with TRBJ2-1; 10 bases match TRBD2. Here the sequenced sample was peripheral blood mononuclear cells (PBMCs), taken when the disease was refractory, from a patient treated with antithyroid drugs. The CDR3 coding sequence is TGTGCCAGCAGTGGAAGTAGCGGGAGGACTTCCTACAATGAGCAGTTCTTC. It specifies CASSGSSGRTSYNEQFF.